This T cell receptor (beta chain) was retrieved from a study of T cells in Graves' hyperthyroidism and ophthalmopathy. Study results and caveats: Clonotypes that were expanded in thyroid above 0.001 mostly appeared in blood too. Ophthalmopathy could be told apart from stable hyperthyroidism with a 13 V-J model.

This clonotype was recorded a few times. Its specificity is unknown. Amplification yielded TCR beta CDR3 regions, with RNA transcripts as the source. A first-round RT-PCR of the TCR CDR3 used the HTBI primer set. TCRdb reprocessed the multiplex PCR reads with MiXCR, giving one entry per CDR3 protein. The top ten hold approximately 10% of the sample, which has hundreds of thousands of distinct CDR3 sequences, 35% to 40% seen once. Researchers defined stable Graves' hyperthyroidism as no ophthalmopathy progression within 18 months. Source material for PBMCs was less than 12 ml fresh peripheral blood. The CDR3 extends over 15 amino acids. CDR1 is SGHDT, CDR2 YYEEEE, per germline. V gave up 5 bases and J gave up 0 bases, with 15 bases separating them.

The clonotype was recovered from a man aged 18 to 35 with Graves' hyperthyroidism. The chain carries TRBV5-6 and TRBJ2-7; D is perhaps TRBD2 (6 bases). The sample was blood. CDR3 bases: TGTGCCAGCAGTTCGGTAGCGGAACGCTCCTACGAGCAGTACTTC. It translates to CASSSVAERSYEQYF.